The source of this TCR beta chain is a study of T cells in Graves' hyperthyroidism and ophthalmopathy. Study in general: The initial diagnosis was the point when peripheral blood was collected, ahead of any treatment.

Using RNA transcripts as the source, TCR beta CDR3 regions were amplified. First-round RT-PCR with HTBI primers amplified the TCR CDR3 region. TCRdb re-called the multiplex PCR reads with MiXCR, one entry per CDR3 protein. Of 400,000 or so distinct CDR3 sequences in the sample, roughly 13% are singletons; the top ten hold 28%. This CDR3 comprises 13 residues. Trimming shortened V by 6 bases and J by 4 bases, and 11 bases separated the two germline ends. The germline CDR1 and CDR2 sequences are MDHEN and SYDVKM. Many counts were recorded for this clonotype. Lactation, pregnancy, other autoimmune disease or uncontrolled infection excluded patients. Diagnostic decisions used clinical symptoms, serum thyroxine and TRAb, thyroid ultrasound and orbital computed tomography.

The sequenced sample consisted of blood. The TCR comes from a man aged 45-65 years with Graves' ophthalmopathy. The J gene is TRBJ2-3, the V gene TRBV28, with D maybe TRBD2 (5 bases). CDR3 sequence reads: CASRSQRADTQYF. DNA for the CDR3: TGTGCCAGCAGGTCGCAGAGGGCAGATACGCAGTATTTT.